Below, 23 T cell receptor beta chains from the same sample are listed, as sequenced in a study of cytomegalovirus exposure and HLA in healthy donors. 13 Jbeta primers and 60 Vbeta primers were used for the PCR. Sequenced by immunoSEQ multiplex PCR; TCRdb stores in-frame clones only, minus some. The table includes about 110,000 clones, around three quarters detected once. Sequencing was done on a sample of PBMCs. Receptors were obtained from a woman aged 25 to 45 in good health and CMV-seronegative.

The gene calls are TRBV7-3 and TRBJ2-6; possibly TRBD1 for D (5 bases). V shed 4 bases and J shed 4 bases, with 14 bases lying between them. The germline V gene has CDR1 SGHTA and CDR2 FQGTGA. The CDR3 covers 16 residues. Written as DNA, the CDR3 is TGTGCCAGCAGCTCGGACATACCTTCAGGGGCCAACGTCCTGACTTTC. Amino acid sequence: CASSSDIPSGANVLTF.

V gene TRBV6-1 combines with J gene TRBJ2-1; D might be TRBD1 (6 bases). Germline values: CDR1 MNHNS, CDR2 SASEGT. The ends were cut back, 3 bases at V and 9 bases at J, with 15 bases in the middle. The CDR3 is 14 amino acids. CDR3 in DNA: TGTGCCAGCAGTGACCGGACAGTTCGGAGTGAGCAGTTCTTC. Its protein is CASSDRTVRSEQFF.

This chain's CDR3 is CASSASGTGSNEQYF. CDR3 sequence (DNA): TGTGCCAGCAGTGCCTCCGGGACAGGGTCGAACGAGCAGTACTTC. This chain joins TRBV25-1 and TRBJ2-7; 9 positions match TRBD1. The CDR3 has 15 residues. The junction had 9 bases not matched to a gene; V was cut back by 4 bases and J by 5 bases. Germline V gene data show CDR1 as MGHDK and CDR2 as SYGVNS.

This chain uses TRBV4-1 with TRBJ2-5; D might be TRBD1 (6 bases). V was pared by 0 bases and J by 4 bases, with 18 bases between. Germline lookup yields CDR1 MGHRA and CDR2 YSYEKL. This CDR3 comprises 17 residues. The DNA for the CDR3 is TGCGCCAGCAGCCAAGACGGGGCAGGGGTTCGGGTAGAGACCCAGTACTTC. This translates into CASSQDGAGVRVETQYF.

This clone appeared a few times. CDR3 bases: TGCGCCAGCAGCCAAAATCAGGGGGCGACCGAGCAGTACTTC. Translation gives CASSQNQGATEQYF. This chain joins TRBV4-3 and TRBJ2-7, with TRBD1 matching over 8 bases. The V gene's germline CDR1 is LGHNA and CDR2 YSLEER. V shed 2 bases and J 6 bases; nucleotides not matched to a gene: 6. The CDR3 totals 14 residues.

This clone showed up just a few times. The chain uses TRBV5-6 and TRBJ1-2; 8 bases align to TRBD1. There are 16 residues in the CDR3. Looked up from germline, CDR1 is SGHDT and CDR2 is YYEEEE. The V gene end was trimmed by 2 bases and the J gene end by 4 bases; junction bases not matched to a gene: 10. CDR3 in amino acids: CASSFFRDRKSYGYTF. The CDR3 nucleotides are TGTGCCAGCAGCTTCTTCCGGGACAGGAAAAGCTATGGCTACACCTTC.

The chain employs TRBV28 and TRBJ1-4, with 8 bases that match TRBD1. V was clipped by 6 bases and J by 8 bases; unmatched bases: 23. The CDR3 runs to 19 residues. The germline CDR1 and CDR2 sequences are MDHEN and SYDVKM. In DNA form, the CDR3 reads TGTGCCAGCAGAACCCGGACAGGGACAAGGCCCGGTCAGATCGAAAAACTGTTTTTT. It codes for CASRTRTGTRPGQIEKLFF.

This chain links TRBV7-9 with TRBJ1-2; 9 bases are shared with TRBD1. Germline assignment: CDR1 SEHNR and CDR2 FQNEAQ (reference sequence). The V and J ends lost 5 bases and 6 bases, in that order; junction bases with no gene match: 1. The CDR3 sequence is 12 residues long. CDR3 residues: CASSRTGDGYTF. Here the CDR3 DNA reads TGTGCCAGCAGCCGGACAGGGGATGGCTACACCTTC.

This clone was seen just once. V and J are TRBV5-1 and TRBJ2-7; 7 bases are a match to TRBD1. The CDR3 spans 15 residues. After removal of 5 bases from V and 0 bases from J, the junction contained 8 bases not matched to a gene. Germline assignment: CDR1 SGHRS and CDR2 YFSETQ. The CDR3 bases are TGCGCCAGCAGGCGCGCCGGGACAGCCTCCTACGAGCAGTACTTC. This gives the protein CASRRAGTASYEQYF.

CDR3 residues: CASSFLGTSGLLASTDTQYF. CDR3 coding DNA: TGTGCCAGCAGTTTCCTCGGGACTAGCGGATTGCTAGCTAGCACAGATACGCAGTATTTT. This sequence joins TRBV27 and TRBJ2-3; 11 nucleotides agree with TRBD2. The junction had 14 bases not matched to a gene; V was cut back by 3 bases and J by 0 bases. This CDR3 is 20 amino acids long. The germline CDR1 and CDR2 sequences are MNHEY and SMNVEV (reference sequence).

This clone was seen a handful of times. The rearrangement joins TRBV28 to TRBJ1-1, with 7 bases fitting TRBD1. V was pared by 0 bases and J by 11 bases, with 9 bases of the junction left unmatched. Germline CDR1 is MDHEN and CDR2 is SYDVKM. The CDR3 covers 14 residues. Here the CDR3 reads CASSLWPTGPGAFF. The CDR3 DNA is TGTGCCAGCAGTTTATGGCCGACAGGGCCTGGTGCTTTCTTT.

CDR3 amino acids: CASNPQPGPNTEAFF. CDR3 sequence (DNA): TGTGCCAGCAACCCCCAACCTGGGCCAAACACTGAAGCTTTCTTT. The V and J genes are TRBV28 and TRBJ1-1; no reliable D call. CDR1 MDHEN and CDR2 SYDVKM come from the germline V gene. The CDR3 loop spans 15 amino acids. The germline V and J ends were trimmed by 7 bases and 2 bases, with 17 bases remaining between them.

The J gene is TRBJ2-7, the V gene TRBV29-1; D perhaps matches TRBD1 (5 bases). V was shortened by 2 bases and J by 6 bases, with 20 bases between the two germline ends. The CDR3 length is 15 residues. Germline V CDR1 and CDR2: SQVTM, ANQGSEA. Here the CDR3 DNA reads TGCAGCGTTGAAACTGTTGGGGCAGGGCCGTTCGAGCAGTACTTC. It yields the protein CSVETVGAGPFEQYF.

This clone came up once. This chain connects TRBV6-1 to TRBJ1-1; D not certain. The CDR3 length is 12 residues. V gave up 8 bases and J gave up 5 bases, with 12 bases separating them. Germline V gene sequence: CDR1 MNHNS, CDR2 SASEGT. Written as DNA, the CDR3 is TGTGCCAGCCCCCGAGGAGGGACTGAAGCTTTCTTT. It specifies CASPRGGTEAFF.

V is TRBV4-2 and J is TRBJ2-7; D unclear. Germline lookup yields CDR1 LGHNA and CDR2 YNFKEQ. The V and J ends lost 0 bases and 4 bases respectively, with 16 bases between them. The CDR3 loop spans 16 amino acids. CDR3 loop: CASSQDPDPLGYEQYF. CDR3 nucleotide sequence: TGTGCCAGCAGCCAAGACCCGGATCCCCTCGGGTACGAGCAGTACTTC.

The chain couples TRBV5-1 to TRBJ2-7, with D possibly matching TRBD2 (5 bases). Trimming took 5 bases from V and 5 from J, leaving 14 bases between them. CDR1 is SGHRS and CDR2 is YFSETQ in the germline V gene. This CDR3 contains 13 residues. In DNA, the CDR3 is TGCGCCAGCAGAGCGGACCGGATAAACGAGCAGTACTTC. It yields the protein CASRADRINEQYF.

The chain recombines TRBV6-5 with TRBJ2-1; TRBD2 agrees at 12 bases. V gave up 6 bases and J gave up 5 bases; unmatched junction bases: 5. The CDR3 runs 15 residues. Germline loops: CDR1 MNHEY, CDR2 SVGAGI. The CDR3 DNA follows: TGTGCCAGCAGCCCTCGACTAGCGGGGGACAATGAGCAGTTCTTC. Amino acid sequence: CASSPRLAGDNEQFF.

This CDR3 reads CAWSRGGNTEAFF. The CDR3 DNA is TGTGCCTGGAGTAGGGGGGGGAACACTGAAGCTTTCTTT. This chain connects TRBV30 to TRBJ1-1, with a possible D match to TRBD1 (6 bases). This CDR3 is built from 13 residues. Germline V lookup: CDR1 GTSNPN, CDR2 SVGIG (reference sequence). With 2 bases removed from V and 1 base from J, the gap between germline ends came to 8 bases.

The chain is built from TRBV29-1 and TRBJ2-1; D may be TRBD2 (7 bases). Trimming removed 0 bases at V and 4 bases at J, with 16 bases between. The CDR3 consists of 16 residues. Germline lookup yields CDR1 SQVTM and CDR2 ANQGSEA. The CDR3 protein is CSVEDPGGRNYNEQFF. DNA of the CDR3: TGCAGCGTTGAAGATCCGGGGGGCCGAAATTACAATGAGCAGTTCTTC.

The rearrangement uses TRBV7-6 and TRBJ2-7; D is perhaps TRBD2 (7 bases). Germline V gene data show CDR1 as SGHVS and CDR2 as FNYEAQ. The CDR3 spans 15 residues. Trimming cost V 4 bases and J 0 bases, with 13 bases left between them. This CDR3 is CASSSEGGTSYEQYF. In DNA form, the CDR3 reads TGTGCCAGCAGCTCCGAGGGGGGGACCTCCTACGAGCAGTACTTC.

Only one count was recorded for this clone. The V and J genes are TRBV6-1 and TRBJ1-1; possible D gene TRBD1, 6 bases. Trimming removed 2 bases from V and 4 bases from J, with 8 bases in between. This CDR3 spans 13 amino acids. CDR1 and CDR2 (germline): MNHNS, SASEGT. CDR3 protein: CASSEQGTTEAFF. The CDR3, as DNA: TGTGCCAGCAGTGAACAGGGGACCACTGAAGCTTTCTTT.

The V gene is TRBV6-5, the J gene TRBJ2-5; 14 bases are a match to TRBD2. Germline CDR1 reads MNHEY; CDR2 reads SVGAGI. The CDR3 extends over 14 amino acids. V lost 6 bases to trimming and J lost 13 bases; unmatched junction nucleotides: 10. In DNA, the CDR3 is TGTGCCAGCAGACGAAAGGGACTAGCGGGGGTAGGGTACTTC. It codes for CASRRKGLAGVGYF.

The gene calls are TRBV29-1 and TRBJ1-2; D is perhaps TRBD1 (5 bases). Between the trimmed V and J ends, which lost 1 base and 0 bases, there was a span of 6 bases. Germline loops: CDR1 SQVTM, CDR2 ANQGSEA. CDR3 length equals 13 residues. CDR3 amino acids: CSVEGGPNYGYTF. As DNA, the CDR3 is TGCAGCGTTGAAGGGGGCCCTAACTATGGCTACACCTTC.